This T cell receptor (beta chain) emerged from a study of blood T cell repertoires in COVID-19. Study at large: Samples of COVID-19 (acute and convalescent) were obtained from the United States, Italy and Spain. In each case, the material was cDNA or gDNA derived from T cells, B-cell-depleted T cells, or PBMCs.

Source study methods: Using reference gene primer amplification, nucleated cell counts were estimated. The protocol was immunoSEQ multiplex PCR, while the TCRdb copy is restricted to in-frame clones and leaves out a portion. V and J calls and clone size are those listed in that table; D and trimming were worked out from the DNA. The sample has 80,000 or so clones, around 80% seen once. The clonotype comes from an elderly man with acute or convalescent COVID-19. The specimen was peripheral blood.

The CDR3 region has the DNA TGTGCCAGCAGCCCGAGCCTAGTCGGCGAGCAGTACTTC. Encoded protein: CASSPSLVGEQYF. The chain recombines TRBV9 with TRBJ2-7; no clear D. The CDR3 runs 13 residues. Trimming cost V 4 bases and J 6 bases, with 14 bases left between them. The germline V gene has CDR1 SGDLS and CDR2 YYNGEE.